This TCR beta chain is drawn from a study of blood T cell repertoires in COVID-19 (dated by TCRdb to about 2020). Notes on the research overall: Collaborator samples came from the United States, Italy and Spain and covered acute and convalescent phases of COVID-19. Where available, HLA class I and class II types were obtained from metadata supplied by the sample provider rather than from assay-based typing. The dataset comprised deeply sampled blood TCRbeta repertoires from subjects exposed to, actively infected with, or recovered from COVID-19. Samples came from the ongoing ImmuneRACE study (first 160 participants) plus 1,254 subjects from 6 global collaborators. The material from the prospective study consisted of cDNA or gDNA derived from T cells, B-cell-depleted T cells, or PBMCs. The repertoires were made available in a free public database intended to serve as a resource for research on the immune response to SARS-CoV-2. A de-identified subject ID, COVID-19 status, age in years and sex were almost always included in the sample metadata. Findings and caveats that apply to the study as a whole: The amount of clinical and demographic metadata varied by source and participant and was provided uncurated.

TCRbeta CDR3 regions were amplified from genomic DNA by means of the immunoSEQ Assay, a bias-controlled multiplex PCR. In the paper's pipeline: Within the assay, amplification of reference gene primers was used to estimate how many nucleated cells each sample contained. To quantify the absolute abundance of each unique TCRbeta CDR3 rearrangement, sequence reads were collapsed and filtered. For each sample, productive Simpson clonality was calculated as the square root of Simpson's diversity index across productive rearrangements. TCRdb provides this immuneACCESS table in a form limited to in-frame rearrangements. Some clones are lacking; in checked studies, under half of them reflect an unresolved V gene, and why the rest are absent is not known. V, J and clone size are taken as reported in that table, and D and trimming were inferred from the DNA itself. This sample holds fewer than 250,000 clones; roughly 89% were observed only once. The ten largest clones take up roughly 16% of the sample.

As regards this clone: The specificity of this receptor is unknown. Base qualities were left out, and no much larger clone turns up one base away.

Enrolling through a virtual design, the prospective study's participants ranged in age from roughly 18 to 100 years and lived across roughly 23 United States geographic areas. In the prospective study, cohorts were assigned on the basis of participant-reported clinical history obtained from a screening survey and a study questionnaire. Exposed participants had been in contact with someone with a PCR-confirmed or clinician-diagnosed COVID-19 case within 2 weeks of study entry. In the prospective study, mobile phlebotomists collected whole blood, serum and a nasopharyngeal or oropharyngeal swab from each participant. Participants in the prospective study had the option to provide additional blood draws and questionnaires over an approximately 2-month period. Before DNA extraction, blood samples from the prospective study were shipped at room temperature or frozen. Reading from cysteine to phenylalanine, the CDR3 counts 15 amino acids. CDR3 DNA only is kept here, 45 bases in frame from base 1. The germline V gene provides CDR1 MNHEY and CDR2 SVGAGI. V ends up 5 bases short and J 2 bases short, with an unmatched junction base count of 4.

Sequencing was done on a sample of PBMCs or T cells enriched from blood (not recorded which). The chain joins TRBV6-5 to TRBJ2-1; 9 junctional bases match TRBD2. This clonotype originated in a man aged 25-45 years who had been exposed to COVID-19. The nucleotide sequence is TGTGCCAGCAGTCTTAGCGGGGGTCCCTACAATGAGCAGTTCTTC. Its protein product is CASSLSGGPYNEQFF.